Below are 9 T cell receptor beta chains sequenced from a single sample in a study of cytomegalovirus exposure and HLA in healthy donors (dated by TCRdb to 2016 to 2017). The method behind the library was the immunoSEQ multiplex PCR assay. TCRdb obtained this table from immuneACCESS and retained in-frame rearrangements with V and J assigned. These tables miss some clones; where compared with another copy, unresolved V genes account for less than half of the shortfall, and the remainder is unexplained. For this sample the table gives 65,000 to 90,000 clones, of which 95% were detected only once. Together, the top ten hold approximately 3.4% of the sample. Material: PBMCs. The receptor set was obtained from a man between 18 and 35 years old in good health and CMV-seronegative.

The chain couples TRBV10-3 to TRBJ1-1; no clear D gene. The CDR3 length is 14 residues. From germline, CDR1 is ENHRY and CDR2 SYGVKD. V was shortened by 6 bases and J by 6 bases, with 17 bases between the two germline ends. In DNA form, the CDR3 reads TGTGCCATCAGGACACGGGAGGGAGATCCTGAAGCTTTCTTT. This encodes CAIRTREGDPEAFF.

V usage is TRBV9 and J usage is TRBJ2-2; D unresolved. Trimming took off 0 bases at V and 2 bases at J, with 8 bases between the two ends. This CDR3 has 15 residues. Looked up from germline, CDR1 is SGDLS and CDR2 is YYNGEE. This CDR3 reads CASSVGAGNTGELFF. The CDR3 DNA reads as TGTGCCAGCAGCGTAGGGGCAGGAAACACCGGGGAGCTGTTTTTT. Complete variable domain (other parts from reference TRBV9 and TRBJ2-2): DSGVTQTPKHLITATGQRVTLRCSPRSGDLSVYWYQQSLDQGLQFLIQYYNGEERAKGNILERFSAQQFPDLHSELNLSSLELGDSALYFCASSVGAGNTGELFFGEGSRLTVL.

V gene TRBV7-9 combines with J gene TRBJ2-3, with TRBD2 identical over 12 bases. The CDR3 runs to 18 residues. Germline V gene sequence: CDR1 SEHNR, CDR2 FQNEAQ (reference sequence). With 5 bases clipped from V and 3 bases from J, the junction kept 12 bases outside the gene matches. The CDR3 DNA follows: TGTGCCAGCAGCCCTACCCGGACTAGCGGGGCGGGGACAGATACGCAGTATTTT. Translated, it gives CASSPTRTSGAGTDTQYF.

The chain combines TRBV19 with TRBJ1-5, with 9 bases identical to TRBD1. The CDR3 runs 18 residues. The germline gives CDR1 LNHDA, CDR2 SQIVND (reference sequence). The junction had 14 bases not matched to a gene; V was cut back by 6 bases and J by 2 bases. CDR3 protein: CASRLSGTGTFRNQPQHF. The CDR3 nucleotides read TGTGCCAGTAGATTATCCGGGACAGGGACTTTTCGCAATCAGCCCCAGCATTTT.

The chain joins TRBV4-2 to TRBJ2-2; TRBD1 aligns across 8 bases. The germline V gene encodes CDR1 LGHNA and CDR2 YNFKEQ. This CDR3 comprises 17 residues. After removal of 2 bases from V and 6 bases from J, the junction contained 11 bases not matched to a gene. CDR3 nucleotide sequence: TGTGCCAGCAGCCAACCGCCAGGGGGCCGACTAGCCGGGGAGCTGTTTTTT. Encoded protein: CASSQPPGGRLAGELFF.

This chain joins TRBV7-3 and TRBJ2-1; TRBD2 matches at 15 bases. CDR3 length equals 19 residues. Germline V gives CDR1 SGHTA, CDR2 FQGTGA. Trimming at V came to 5 bases and at J to 4 bases, leaving 12 bases not matched to a gene. CDR3: CASSKTGTSGGTLYNEQFF. DNA of the CDR3: TGTGCCAGCAGCAAAACGGGGACTAGCGGGGGGACCCTATACAATGAGCAGTTCTTC.

J is TRBJ2-1 and V is TRBV9, with D unresolved. Trimming removed 4 bases at V and 5 bases at J, with 7 bases between. Per the germline V gene, CDR1 is SGDLS and CDR2 is YYNGEE. The CDR3 is 12 residues long. The CDR3 loop reads CASSLDNNEQFF. CDR3 nucleotide sequence: TGTGCCAGCAGCTTAGATAACAATGAGCAGTTCTTC.

This rearrangement joins TRBV9 to TRBJ2-7; D is uncertain. CDR3 length: 13 residues. V dropped 3 bases and J dropped 2 bases, with 9 bases sitting between them. Germline V gene sequence: CDR1 SGDLS, CDR2 YYNGEE. The CDR3 nucleotides are TGTGCCAGCAGCGCATCCCCAGCCTACGAGCAGTACTTC. Translated: CASSASPAYEQYF.

The chain carries TRBV27 and TRBJ1-4; maybe TRBD1 (6 bases). Germline lookup yields CDR1 MNHEY and CDR2 SMNVEV (reference sequence). The CDR3 spans 19 residues. V lost 5 bases and J lost 5, with 27 bases in between. The CDR3 sequence: CASSKRLDRQSRLNEKLFF. The CDR3 coding sequence is TGTGCCAGCAGTAAAAGACTCGACAGGCAGTCTAGATTAAATGAAAAACTGTTTTTT.